The present entry profiles one TCR beta chain with its context. Antigen unknown. Using immunoSEQ multiplex PCR, the repertoire was profiled, and TCRdb retains in-frame clones only, with some absent. The table has some 64,000 clones, roughly 90% seen once; the top ten hold approximately 2%. This sample was taken from a study of T cells in localized non-small cell lung cancer. Study-wide points: Longer survival (overall) was linked to higher T cell density in blood.

The CDR3 is 14 residues long. V was trimmed by 1 base and J by 2 bases, leaving 8 bases between them. Germline V CDR1 and CDR2: SGHTA, FQGNSA. The chain has TRBV7-2 and TRBJ1-2; no firm D call. This TCR came from a woman aged 40-75 years with stage I lung adenocarcinoma. The specimen comprised peripheral blood, sampled before any cancer treatment. CDR3 nucleotides: TGTGCCAGCAGCTTAGACCAAGGGAACTATGGCTACACCTTC. It translates to CASSLDQGNYGYTF.